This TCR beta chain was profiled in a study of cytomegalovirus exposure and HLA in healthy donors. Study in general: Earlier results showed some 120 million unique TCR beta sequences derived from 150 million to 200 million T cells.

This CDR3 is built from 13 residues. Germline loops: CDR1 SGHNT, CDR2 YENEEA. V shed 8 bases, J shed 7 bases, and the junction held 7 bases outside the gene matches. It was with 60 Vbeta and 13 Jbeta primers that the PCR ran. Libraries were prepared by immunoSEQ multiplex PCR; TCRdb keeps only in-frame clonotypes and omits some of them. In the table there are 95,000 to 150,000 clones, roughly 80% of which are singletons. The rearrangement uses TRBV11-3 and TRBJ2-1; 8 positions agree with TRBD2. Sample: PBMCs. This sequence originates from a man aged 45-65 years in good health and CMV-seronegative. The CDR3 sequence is CASSGGPANEQFF. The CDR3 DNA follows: TGTGCCAGCTCGGGGGGGCCAGCGAATGAGCAGTTCTTC.